The present TCR beta chain was sequenced within a study of early stage breast cancer tumors (dated by TCRdb to 2016 to 2017). Looking at the study overall: Of the 15 or so invasive breast tumors, eleven to twelve were found to be estrogen receptor-positive, progesterone receptor-positive and HER2-negative. Across all samples, around 2.9 million templates representing roughly 1,100,000 unique clonotypes were detected. Of the roughly twelve ER+/PR+/HER2- tumors, eight were classified as invasive ductal carcinomas and four as invasive lobular carcinomas. The average read coverage per sample was roughly 10-fold.

The cysteine opens and the phenylalanine closes a CDR3 of 15 amino acids. Of all the DNA, just the CDR3 is kept, 45 bases in frame from base 1. Trimming takes 6 bases off V and 7 bases off J; junction bases not matched to a gene: 10. The germline V gene yields MDHEN for CDR1 and SYDVKM for CDR2. Each sample was amplified in two independent genomic DNA replicates, using approximately 0.5 ug for blood and around 1.5 ug for tumor or normal breast. Following the manufacturer's instructions, the ImmunoSeq Intro kit was used to carry out TCRB sequencing on genomic DNA. Multiplex PCR ran around 29 cycles with proprietary primers and spike-in control sequences for absolute quantification. Single-end 150-bp reads were used to sequence an 87-bp fragment covering the CDR3 and the flanking V and J genes. Each lane of an Illumina MiSeq running version 3.0 chemistry carried seven multiplexed samples, with two replicates apiece. Per the original workflow: Raw data were processed by the vendor's proprietary pipeline, with both replicates merged into one result per sample. To define clonotypes, the study grouped productive rearrangements that shared the V-gene family, CDR3 amino acid sequence and J-gene segment. Clonality was computed as 1 minus the normalized Shannon entropy (Pielou evenness) of TCRB abundances. T cell density was estimated as total templates divided by the number of input cells, with the number of input cells inferred from the DNA input amount. Recon with default parameters was used to estimate total repertoire diversity and clonality. A clonotype was considered tumor-enriched if its abundance in tumor exceeded 0.1% and was at least 32-fold higher than its abundance in normal breast. This immuneACCESS table, as held by TCRdb, lists in-frame sequences with V and J called but not all clones. Of the missing ones, under half trace to an unresolved V gene in checked studies; the others have no known cause. V and J calls plus clone size are reproduced from that table; the DNA served to infer D and trimming. This sample gives tens of thousands of clones in total; 75% to 95% of them show up just once. The top ten clonotypes cover approximately 5% of the sample.

The full study reports these points: The small cohort size prevented analysis by tumor subtype. Chain pairing and functional markers such as CD4, CD8 and FOXP3 were not captured by bulk genomic DNA sequencing of unsorted cells. Enriched TCRB sequences shared across patients were mostly commonly generated sequences, unlikely to play an important role in the tumor microenvironment. Greater similarity was observed between blood and normal breast repertoires than between blood and tumor repertoires, and tumor was distinguished from normal in about 90% of the 16 patients when each tissue was compared with blood. About 2.7-fold higher T cell density and higher clonality were observed in tumors than in adjacent normal breast tissue.

The study profiled bulk TCR beta-chain repertoires in matched peripheral blood, tumor and adjacent normal breast tissue taken from over 15 patients with early-stage breast cancer. Before surgery, whole blood (about 5-11 mL) was collected into EDTA tubes and processed within 2 hours. Peripheral blood mononuclear cells were isolated by Ficoll-Paque centrifugation in SepMate-50 tubes. For storage in liquid nitrogen, PBMCs were cryopreserved as aliquots of about 1.9 to 4.5 million cells in around 90% FBS with 10% DMSO. The Qiagen AllPrep DNA/RNA Mini kit was used for genomic DNA extraction. On this clone: Its antigen remains unidentified. Within one base of it there is no much larger clone, and no base qualities were kept.

Sequencing was done on a sample of blood. This sequence was found in a person aged 65 to 79 with breast cancer. The chain couples TRBV28 to TRBJ1-2; TRBD1 fits 11 bases in the junction. The CDR3 reads as follows: CASSLDRGRSRGYTF. The nucleotide sequence reads TGTGCCAGCAGCCTGGACAGGGGGCGCTCCCGTGGCTACACCTTC.